This T cell receptor beta chain was identified during a study of T cells in Graves' hyperthyroidism and ophthalmopathy. Study as a whole: Peripheral blood draws took place at initial diagnosis, ahead of any treatment. Study-level results: Ophthalmopathy got predicted by the model a median roughly six months before its onset.

V shed 3 bases and J 10 bases; nucleotides not matched to a gene: 9. This CDR3 spans 13 amino acids. The germline V gene has CDR1 DFQATT and CDR2 SNEGSKA (reference sequence). Based on clinical symptoms, serum thyroxine and TRAb, thyroid ultrasound and orbital computed tomography, diagnoses were reached. Regions amplified from RNA transcripts were the TCR beta CDR3 regions. HTBI primers were the set used in a first-round RT-PCR of the TCR CDR3. TCRdb reprocessed the multiplex PCR reads with MiXCR, giving one entry per CDR3 protein. The sample has roughly 500,000 distinct CDR3 sequences; 15% to 20% are singletons. This clonotype was counted ten times or more. The target antigen is unknown.

The rearrangement joins TRBV20-1 to TRBJ2-1; TRBD2 aligns across 7 bases. Specimen: blood. This TCR was sampled from a woman in her 30s with Graves' ophthalmopathy. DNA of the CDR3: TGCAGTGCTAGCGCCTTTTCTAGCGGAGAGCAGTTCTTC. Translating gives CSASAFSSGEQFF.